These 5 T cell receptor beta chains originate from one sample sequenced in a study of blood T cell repertoires in COVID-19. Using immunoSEQ multiplex PCR, the repertoire was profiled, and TCRdb retains in-frame clones only, with some absent. This table has under 200,000 clones, approximately 79% appearing once. What was sequenced was peripheral blood. Receptors were obtained from a man aged 55 to 69 with active or convalescent COVID-19.

The chain has TRBV7-9 and TRBJ2-7; no reliable D call. V dropped 4 bases and J dropped 7 bases, with 14 bases sitting between them. The CDR3 consists of 13 residues. CDR1 is SEHNR, CDR2 FQNEAQ, per germline (reference sequence). In DNA, the CDR3 is TGTGCCAGCAGCTCCGGTAACCTACAGGAGCAGTACTTC. This translates into CASSSGNLQEQYF.

CDR3 DNA sequence: TGTGCCAGCAGCCCAGGACTAGCGGGAGAGGCAGAGACCCAGTACTTC. This sequence encodes CASSPGLAGEAETQYF. V usage is TRBV11-3 and J usage is TRBJ2-5; 13 nucleotides agree with TRBD2. V was clipped by 5 bases and J by 4 bases; unmatched bases: 7. CDR1 is SGHNT, CDR2 YENEEA, per germline. The CDR3 consists of 16 residues.

V gene TRBV5-6 combines with J gene TRBJ2-7; TRBD1 agrees at 8 bases. This CDR3 region has 13 residues. Germline V gives CDR1 SGHDT, CDR2 YYEEEE. Unmatched junction bases numbered 4, after V lost 3 bases and J lost 5 bases. The CDR3: CASSWTGRNEQYF. The CDR3 coding sequence is TGTGCCAGCAGCTGGACAGGGAGGAACGAGCAGTACTTC.

Comment on this clone: The sample carries other DNA sequences with the same CDR3. The chain combines TRBV18 with TRBJ2-7; perhaps TRBD1 as D (6 bases). Trimming shortened V by 3 bases and J by 3 bases, and 6 bases separated the two germline ends. This CDR3 is 12 amino acids long. CDR1 KGHSH and CDR2 LQKENI come from the germline V gene. The CDR3 loop reads CASSPDSYEQYF. In DNA form, the CDR3 reads TGTGCCAGCTCACCGGACAGCTACGAGCAGTACTTC.

The chain couples TRBV30 to TRBJ2-5, with D possibly matching TRBD1 (6 bases). Per germline, CDR1 GTSNPN and CDR2 SVGIG (reference sequence). The length of the CDR3 is 13 residues. V lost 2 bases and J lost 2, with 9 bases in between. This CDR3 reads CAWSRGNQETQYF. The CDR3 DNA follows: TGTGCCTGGAGTAGGGGGAATCAAGAGACCCAGTACTTC.